The clone carrying this T cell receptor (beta chain) showed up many times. Its antigen is unknown. RNA transcripts served as template for amplifying TCR beta CDR3 sequences. The workflow started with a first-round RT-PCR run with HTBI primers and then moved on to a second-round multiplex PCR. TCRdb passed the multiplex PCR reads through MiXCR, listing each CDR3 protein once. The table has some 1.1 million distinct CDR3 sequences, 35% to 40% seen once. This sample stems from a study of Graves' ophthalmopathy and Graves' hyperthyroidism. Study at large: By definition, stable hyperthyroidism involved no ophthalmopathy within 18 months of follow-up. Study findings and constraints: Most expanded thyroid clonotypes above 0.001 frequency also appeared in blood.

This receptor was identified in an adult man with Graves' hyperthyroidism. The sample taken for sequencing was peripheral blood or thyroid tissue (not recorded which).

The CDR3 region has the DNA TGTGCCACCAGTCTCCCCGGCGGGGAGCTGTTTTTT. It encodes CATSLPGGELFF. The V and J genes are TRBV24-1 and TRBJ2-2; no reliable D call. The germline gives CDR1 KGHDR, CDR2 SFDVKD. This CDR3 spans 12 amino acids. The germline V and J ends were trimmed by 6 bases and 7 bases, with 8 bases remaining between them.